A selection of T cell receptor beta chains follows, all from one sample in a study of cytomegalovirus exposure and HLA in healthy donors. Profiled with immunoSEQ multiplex PCR; TCRdb holds only in-frame clones, not every one. The sample yields about 110,000 clones, around three quarters seen once. The sequencing input was PBMCs. These receptors were obtained from a woman between 40 and 55 years old in good health and CMV-seronegative. Each CDR3 is given with its conserved first and last residue. Each record gives: J gene, D gene, clone size, V gene, CDR3 DNA, CDR3 protein. A D gene is named only where the DNA matches it firmly. Not every row has a clone size; where given, it reads once, few, many or a size class.

TRBJ2-7 TRBD2 few TRBV30 TGTGCCTGGAGTGCAGGGGAACCGGGACTAGCACAGCAGTACTTC CAWSAGEPGLAQQYF
TRBJ2-1 TRBD2 NA TRBV7-9 TGTGCCAGCAGCTTGAGGACTAGCGGGAGGGCCGGGGAGCAGTTCTTC CASSLRTSGRAGEQFF
TRBJ2-7 TRBD2 NA TRBV5-1 TGCGCCAGCAGCCAGCGGGGAGAGCAGTACTTC CASSQRGEQYF
TRBJ2-1 NA few TRBV28 TGTGCCAGCAAGAGGCGGGTGAAGTACAATGAGCAGTTCTTC CASKRRVKYNEQFF
TRBJ2-2 NA NA TRBV27 TGTGCCAGCGGGGGGATGGGAAGAACCGGGGAGCTGTTTTTT CASGGMGRTGELFF
TRBJ2-3 TRBD2 once TRBV28 TGTGCCAGCAGCCTTAGCGGGGTTCGCACAGATACGCAGTATTTC CASSLSGVRTDTQYF
TRBJ1-3 NA NA TRBV29-1 TGCAGCGTTGAATTAGGGCAGGGTGGAAACACCATATATTTT CSVELGQGGNTIYF
TRBJ2-7 TRBD1 NA TRBV28 TGTGCCAGCAGTTCCGCGACAGGGACCTTCTACGAGCAGTACTTC CASSSATGTFYEQYF
TRBJ1-4 NA NA TRBV4-2 TGTGCCAGCAGCCAAGCTTCCCGGGGGGGACGGGACGAAAAACTGTTTTTT CASSQASRGGRDEKLFF
TRBJ2-1 NA once TRBV28 TGTGCCAGCAGTTTAATCGGCAGTGGGCCCTACAATGAGCAGTTCTTC CASSLIGSGPYNEQFF
TRBJ1-3 TRBD1 NA TRBV30 TGTGCCTTCTCGACAGGGATGGTAGACACCATATATTTT CAFSTGMVDTIYF
TRBJ1-3 NA NA TRBV19 TGTGCCAGTAGTGTTATGTCCTCTGGAAACACCATATATTTT CASSVMSSGNTIYF
TRBJ1-5 TRBD1 NA TRBV7-2 TGTGCCAGCAGCTCTCGGACAGGGAACAATCAGCCCCAGCATTTT CASSSRTGNNQPQHF
TRBJ2-2 NA NA TRBV11-2 TGTGCCAGCAGCTTACTCAACACCGGGGAGCTGTTTTTT CASSLLNTGELFF
TRBJ1-1 NA NA TRBV11-2 TGTGCCAGCAGCTTAGATCACCGAGGGAACACTGAAGCTTTCTTT CASSLDHRGNTEAFF
TRBJ1-2 TRBD1 NA TRBV5-1 TGCGCCAGCAGCTATACAGGGGGCGCGGATGGCTACACCTTC CASSYTGGADGYTF
TRBJ1-1 TRBD1 NA TRBV6-4 TGTGCCAGCAGGGGTTGGACAGGGGGCACTGAAGCTTTCTTT CASRGWTGGTEAFF
TRBJ2-7 NA NA TRBV5-1 TGCGCCAGCAGCTTGGCCGGGACACCCGACTACGAGCAGTACTTC CASSLAGTPDYEQYF
TRBJ1-1 NA NA TRBV20-1 TGCAGTGTCAAAAAACAGGGAGGGACTTTCTTT CSVKKQGGTFF
TRBJ1-1 NA NA TRBV5-6 TGTGCCAGCAGCTTGGAGCAGGTCCGACACCGCGCTGAAGCTTTCTTT CASSLEQVRHRAEAFF
TRBJ2-5 NA NA TRBV6-1 TGTGCCAGCAAGCAGGGCCTACAAGAGACCCAGTACTTC CASKQGLQETQYF
TRBJ1-3 NA NA TRBV19 TGTGCCACACGCCGACTCTCTGGAAACACCATATATTTT CATRRLSGNTIYF
TRBJ2-1 TRBD2 once TRBV30 TGTGCCTGGAGCCACGGACTAGACCGCAATGAGCAGTTCTTC CAWSHGLDRNEQFF
TRBJ2-3 NA once TRBV7-2 TGTGCCAGCAGCTTAGATAGGGGGGGGCAGGGAGATACGCAGTATTTT CASSLDRGGQGDTQYF
TRBJ1-4 TRBD1 NA TRBV4-3 TGCGCCAGCAGCCCAGGGACAGGACATGAAAAACTGTTTTTT CASSPGTGHEKLFF
TRBJ2-3 NA NA TRBV9 TGTGCCAGCAGCCTCCCTCACGGCGGGGTGCAGTATTTT CASSLPHGGVQYF
TRBJ2-6 NA NA TRBV30 TGTGCCTGGAACAGGGTAGGGACCTCTGGGGCCAACGTCCTGACTTTC CAWNRVGTSGANVLTF
TRBJ1-2 TRBD1 NA TRBV2 TGTGCCAGCAGTGTGGACAGGGGGAACTATGGCTACACCTTC CASSVDRGNYGYTF
TRBJ2-7 TRBD2 few TRBV28 TGTGCCAGCAGTCCCGGGACTAGCTCCTACGAGCAGTACTTC CASSPGTSSYEQYF
TRBJ1-2 NA NA TRBV28 TGTGCCAGCAGTTTAATAGGGAGCTATGGCTACACCTTC CASSLIGSYGYTF
TRBJ2-2 TRBD1 few TRBV23-1 TGCGCCAGCGTGATCCGGGACAGGGACAAGGCCGGATCCGGGGAGCTGTTTTTT CASVIRDRDKAGSGELFF
TRBJ2-1 TRBD2 NA TRBV9 TGTGCCAGCAGCGTATTAAGCGGGGACAATGAGCAGTTCTTC CASSVLSGDNEQFF
TRBJ2-7 NA NA TRBV6-6 TGTGCCAGCAGTTACCCGTCCGGACTATCCTACGAGCAGTACTTC CASSYPSGLSYEQYF
TRBJ1-5 TRBD1 NA TRBV7-9 TGTGCCAGCAGCTTGGGTCAGGGGGATCAGCCCCAGCATTTT CASSLGQGDQPQHF
TRBJ2-2 NA NA TRBV19 TGTGCCAGTACCAGGACAGGCGGAGGGGGGGAGCTGTTTTTT CASTRTGGGGELFF
TRBJ2-5 TRBD2 NA TRBV7-6 TGTGCCAGCAGCCCTCTGGCCGCGGGAGGGGAGACCCAGTACTTC CASSPLAAGGETQYF
TRBJ2-3 NA once TRBV5-1 TGCGCCAGCACGCCAGGATCTAGCACAGATACGCAGTATTTT CASTPGSSTDTQYF
TRBJ2-5 TRBD1 NA TRBV28 TGTGCCAGCAGTTTAGCGGACAGGGCGAAGTACTTC CASSLADRAKYF
TRBJ1-5 NA NA TRBV10-3 TGTGCCATCAGTGAGTTAACGGGGAGTCAGCCCCAGCATTTT CAISELTGSQPQHF
TRBJ2-7 TRBD1 few TRBV19 TGTGCCAGTAGTCTTCGACAGGGGGCAGGCTACGAGCAGTACTTC CASSLRQGAGYEQYF
TRBJ1-3 NA few TRBV7-9 TGTGCCAGCAGCTTAGCCACCGACAGGTTCCTCTACTCTGGAAACACCATATATTTT CASSLATDRFLYSGNTIYF
TRBJ2-7 TRBD2 NA TRBV5-4 TGTGCCAGCAGCTGGGGGGGAAGGGGCGTCTCCTACGAGCAGTACTTC CASSWGGRGVSYEQYF
TRBJ2-1 TRBD2 NA TRBV7-2 TGTGCCAGCAGCTTGTGGGCTAGCGGAAAATACAATGAGCAGTTCTTC CASSLWASGKYNEQFF
TRBJ1-2 NA NA TRBV7-2 TGTGCCAGCAGCCCCCCCCGGACAGACACCTCCTATGGCTACACCTTC CASSPPRTDTSYGYTF
TRBJ1-1 TRBD1 NA TRBV19 TGTGCCAGTAGCCCGGGGACAGGGTCTTTCCGGCCTGAAGCTTTCTTT CASSPGTGSFRPEAFF
TRBJ2-1 NA NA TRBV11-2 TGTGCCAGTGGGCTTTGGAAAACCCACAATGAGCAGTTCTTC CASGLWKTHNEQFF
TRBJ2-3 NA few TRBV5-1 TGCGCCAGCAGCGGGACACTGAGCACAGATACGCAGTATTTT CASSGTLSTDTQYF